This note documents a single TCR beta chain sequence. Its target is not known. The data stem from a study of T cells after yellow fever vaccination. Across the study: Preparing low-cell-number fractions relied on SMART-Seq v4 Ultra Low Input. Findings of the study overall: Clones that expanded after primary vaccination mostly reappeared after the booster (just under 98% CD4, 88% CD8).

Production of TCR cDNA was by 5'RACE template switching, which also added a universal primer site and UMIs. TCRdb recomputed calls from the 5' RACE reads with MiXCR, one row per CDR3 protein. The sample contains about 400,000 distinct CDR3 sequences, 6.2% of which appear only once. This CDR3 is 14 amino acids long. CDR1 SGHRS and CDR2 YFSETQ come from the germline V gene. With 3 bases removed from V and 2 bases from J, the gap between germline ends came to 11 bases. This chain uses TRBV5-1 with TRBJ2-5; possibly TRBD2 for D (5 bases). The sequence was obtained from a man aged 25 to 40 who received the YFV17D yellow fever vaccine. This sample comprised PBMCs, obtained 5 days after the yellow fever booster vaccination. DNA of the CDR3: TGCGCCAGCAGCTCCAAACTAGGGCAAGAGACCCAGTACTTC. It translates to CASSSKLGQETQYF.